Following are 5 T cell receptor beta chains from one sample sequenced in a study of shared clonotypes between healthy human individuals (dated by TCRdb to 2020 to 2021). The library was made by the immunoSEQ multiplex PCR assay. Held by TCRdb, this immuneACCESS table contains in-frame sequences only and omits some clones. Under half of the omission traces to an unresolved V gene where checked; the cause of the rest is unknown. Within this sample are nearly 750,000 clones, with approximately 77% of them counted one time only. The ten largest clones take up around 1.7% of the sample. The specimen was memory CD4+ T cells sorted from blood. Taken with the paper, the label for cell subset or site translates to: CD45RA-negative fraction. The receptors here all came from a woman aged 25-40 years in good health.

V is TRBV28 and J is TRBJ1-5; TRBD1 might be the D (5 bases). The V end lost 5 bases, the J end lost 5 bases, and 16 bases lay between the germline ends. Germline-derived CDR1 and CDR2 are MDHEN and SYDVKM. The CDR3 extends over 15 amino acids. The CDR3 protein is CASSPWMGEDQPQHF. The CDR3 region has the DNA TGTGCCAGCAGTCCCTGGATGGGGGAGGATCAGCCCCAGCATTTT. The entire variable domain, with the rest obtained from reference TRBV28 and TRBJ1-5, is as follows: DVKVTQSSRYLVKRTGEKVFLECVQDMDHENMFWYRQDPGLGLRLIYFSYDVKMKEKGDIPEGYSVSREKKERFSLILESASTNQTSMYLCASSPWMGEDQPQHFGDGTRLSIL.

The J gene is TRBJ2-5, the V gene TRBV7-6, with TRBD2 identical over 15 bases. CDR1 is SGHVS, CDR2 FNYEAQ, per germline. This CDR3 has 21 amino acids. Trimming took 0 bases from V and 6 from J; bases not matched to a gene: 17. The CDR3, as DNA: TGTGCCAGCAGCTTAGCACCTCCAGGAACCGGGACTAGCGGGAGGCAACAGACCCAGTACTTC. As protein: CASSLAPPGTGTSGRQQTQYF.

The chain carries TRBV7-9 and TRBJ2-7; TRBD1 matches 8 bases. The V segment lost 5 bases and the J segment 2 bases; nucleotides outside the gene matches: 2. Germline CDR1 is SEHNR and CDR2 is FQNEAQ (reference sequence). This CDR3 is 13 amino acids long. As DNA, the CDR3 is TGTGCCAGCAGCAAGGGACAGGCCTACGAGCAGTACTTC. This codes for CASSKGQAYEQYF.

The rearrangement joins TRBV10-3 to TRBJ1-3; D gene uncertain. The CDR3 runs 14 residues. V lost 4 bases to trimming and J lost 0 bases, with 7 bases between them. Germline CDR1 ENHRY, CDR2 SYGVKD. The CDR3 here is CAISAPISGNTIYF. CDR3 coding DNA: TGTGCCATCAGTGCCCCCATCTCTGGAAACACCATATATTTT.

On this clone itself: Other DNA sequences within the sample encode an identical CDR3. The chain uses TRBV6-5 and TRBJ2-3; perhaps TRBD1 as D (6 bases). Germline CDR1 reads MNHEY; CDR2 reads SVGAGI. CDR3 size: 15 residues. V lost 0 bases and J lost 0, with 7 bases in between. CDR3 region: CASSYSGASTDTQYF. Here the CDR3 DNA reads TGTGCCAGCAGTTACTCGGGGGCTAGCACAGATACGCAGTATTTT.